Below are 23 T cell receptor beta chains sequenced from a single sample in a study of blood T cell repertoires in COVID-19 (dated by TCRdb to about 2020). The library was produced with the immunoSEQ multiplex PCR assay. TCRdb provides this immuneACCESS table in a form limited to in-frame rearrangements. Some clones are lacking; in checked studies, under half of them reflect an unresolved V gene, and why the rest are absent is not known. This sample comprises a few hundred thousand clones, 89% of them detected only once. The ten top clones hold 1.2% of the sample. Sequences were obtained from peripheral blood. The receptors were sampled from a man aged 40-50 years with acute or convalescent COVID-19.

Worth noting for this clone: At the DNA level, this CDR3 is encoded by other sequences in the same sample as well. As DNA, the CDR3 is TGTGCCAGCAGCTTAGAGGGGGGGGTCAAGACCCAGTACTTC. This gives the protein CASSLEGGVKTQYF. This sequence joins TRBV7-2 and TRBJ2-5, with D maybe TRBD2 (7 bases). CDR1 is SGHTA, CDR2 FQGNSA, per germline. CDR3 size: 14 residues. The V end was cut by 1 base, the J end by 6 bases, with 12 bases between.

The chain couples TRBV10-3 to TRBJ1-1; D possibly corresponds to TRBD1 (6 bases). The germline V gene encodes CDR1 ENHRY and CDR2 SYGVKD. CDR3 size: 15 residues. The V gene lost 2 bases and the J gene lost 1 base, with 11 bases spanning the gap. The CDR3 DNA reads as TGTGCCATCAGTGAGCCTACAGGGACGAACACTGAAGCTTTCTTT. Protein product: CAISEPTGTNTEAFF.

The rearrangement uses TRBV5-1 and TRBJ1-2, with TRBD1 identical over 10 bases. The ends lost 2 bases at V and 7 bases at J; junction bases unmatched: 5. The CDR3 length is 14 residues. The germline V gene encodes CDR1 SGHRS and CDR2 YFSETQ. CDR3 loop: CASSLKTGGSGYTF. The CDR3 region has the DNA TGCGCCAGCAGCTTAAAGACAGGGGGCAGTGGCTACACCTTC.

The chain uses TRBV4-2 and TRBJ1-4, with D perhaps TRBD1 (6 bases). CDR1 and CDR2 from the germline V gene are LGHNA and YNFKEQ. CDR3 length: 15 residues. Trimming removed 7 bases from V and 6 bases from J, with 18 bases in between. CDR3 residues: CASTPADRSDEKLFF. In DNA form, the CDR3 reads TGTGCCAGCACCCCCGCGGACAGATCGGATGAAAAACTGTTTTTT.

CDR3 sequence reads: CASRSESKNIQYF. CDR3 DNA: TGTGCCAGCAGATCGGAGAGCAAAAACATTCAGTACTTC. The genes are TRBV6-6 and TRBJ2-4; D ambiguous. Trimming shortened V by 6 bases and J by 3 bases, and 9 bases separated the two germline ends. The CDR3 totals 13 residues. CDR1 and CDR2 (germline): MNHNY, SVGAGI (reference sequence).

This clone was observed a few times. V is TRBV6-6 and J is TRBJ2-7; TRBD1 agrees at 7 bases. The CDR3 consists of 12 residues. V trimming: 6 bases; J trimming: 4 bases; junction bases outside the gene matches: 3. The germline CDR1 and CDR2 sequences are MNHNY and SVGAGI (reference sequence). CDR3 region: CASRQGLYEQYF. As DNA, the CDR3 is TGTGCCAGCAGACAGGGGTTGTACGAGCAGTACTTC.

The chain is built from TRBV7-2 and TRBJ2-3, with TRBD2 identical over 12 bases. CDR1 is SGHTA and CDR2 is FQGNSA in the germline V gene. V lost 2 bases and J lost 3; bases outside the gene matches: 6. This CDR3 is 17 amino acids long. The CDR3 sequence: CASSLLGLAGLTDTQYF. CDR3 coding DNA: TGTGCCAGCAGCTTACTAGGACTAGCGGGGTTGACAGATACGCAGTATTTT.

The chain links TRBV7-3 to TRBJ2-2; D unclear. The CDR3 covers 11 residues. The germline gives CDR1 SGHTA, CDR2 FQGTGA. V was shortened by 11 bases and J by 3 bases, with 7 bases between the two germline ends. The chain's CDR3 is CASRDTGELFF. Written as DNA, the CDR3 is TGTGCCTCACGGGACACCGGGGAGCTGTTTTTT. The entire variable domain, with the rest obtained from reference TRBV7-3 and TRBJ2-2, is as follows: GAGVSQTPSNKVTEKGKYVELRCDPISGHTALYWYRQSLGQGPEFLIYFQGTGAADDSGLPNDRFFAVRPEGSVSTLKIQRTERGDSAVYLCASRDTGELFFGEGSRLTVL.

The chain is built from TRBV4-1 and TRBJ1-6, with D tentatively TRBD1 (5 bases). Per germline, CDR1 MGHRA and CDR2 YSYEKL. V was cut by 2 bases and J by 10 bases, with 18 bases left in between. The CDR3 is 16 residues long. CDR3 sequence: CASSQSSGLPGSPLHF. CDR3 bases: TGCGCCAGCAGCCAATCATCAGGGTTACCAGGCTCACCCCTCCACTTT.

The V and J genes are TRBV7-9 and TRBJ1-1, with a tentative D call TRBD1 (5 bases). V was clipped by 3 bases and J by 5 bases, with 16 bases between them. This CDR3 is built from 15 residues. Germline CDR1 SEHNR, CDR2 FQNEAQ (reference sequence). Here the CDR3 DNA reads TGTGCCAGCAGCTTGTCCCAGGGCTTTTTTACTGAAGCTTTCTTT. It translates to CASSLSQGFFTEAFF.

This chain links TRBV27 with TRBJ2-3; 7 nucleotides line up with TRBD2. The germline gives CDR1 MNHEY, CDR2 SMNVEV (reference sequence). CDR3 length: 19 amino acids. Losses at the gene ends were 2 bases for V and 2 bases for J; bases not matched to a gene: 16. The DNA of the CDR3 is TGTGCCAGCAGTTTAACCGTGTGGCGGGGGTCAGGCCCCACAGATACGCAGTATTTT. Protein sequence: CASSLTVWRGSGPTDTQYF.

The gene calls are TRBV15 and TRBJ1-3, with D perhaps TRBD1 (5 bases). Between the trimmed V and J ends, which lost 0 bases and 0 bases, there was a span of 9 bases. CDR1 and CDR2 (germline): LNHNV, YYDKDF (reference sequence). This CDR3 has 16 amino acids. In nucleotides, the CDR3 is TGTGCCACCAGCAGAGATAGAGACAGCTCTGGAAACACCATATATTTT. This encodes CATSRDRDSSGNTIYF.

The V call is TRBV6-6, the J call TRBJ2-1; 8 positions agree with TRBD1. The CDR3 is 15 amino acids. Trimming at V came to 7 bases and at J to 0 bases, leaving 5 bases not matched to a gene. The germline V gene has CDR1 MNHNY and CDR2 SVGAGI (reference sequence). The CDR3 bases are TGTGCCAGCACCGCGCAGGGGGCCTCCTACAATGAGCAGTTCTTC. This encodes CASTAQGASYNEQFF.

CDR3 in amino acids: CASSSNRDRGQYF. DNA for the CDR3: TGTGCCAGCAGTAGCAACCGGGACAGGGGACAGTACTTC. This chain joins TRBV6-2 or TRBV6-3 and TRBJ2-7, with TRBD1 identical over 10 bases. Germline V gene sequence: CDR1 MNHEY, CDR2 SVGEGT. V gave up 5 bases and J gave up 10 bases; unmatched junction bases: 8. The CDR3 spans 13 residues.

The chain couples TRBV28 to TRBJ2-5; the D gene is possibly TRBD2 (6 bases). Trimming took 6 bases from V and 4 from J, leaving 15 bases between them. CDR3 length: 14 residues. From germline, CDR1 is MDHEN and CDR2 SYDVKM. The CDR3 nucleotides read TGTGCCAGCAGGGGGTGGGGGGTGCGAGAGACCCAGTACTTC. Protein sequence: CASRGWGVRETQYF.

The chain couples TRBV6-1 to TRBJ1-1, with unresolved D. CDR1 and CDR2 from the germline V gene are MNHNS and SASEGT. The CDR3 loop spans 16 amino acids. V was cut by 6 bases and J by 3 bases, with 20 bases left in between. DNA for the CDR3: TGTGCCAGCAGGGAACAGTTGGGTGGCGGGGACACTGAAGCTTTCTTT. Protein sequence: CASREQLGGGDTEAFF.

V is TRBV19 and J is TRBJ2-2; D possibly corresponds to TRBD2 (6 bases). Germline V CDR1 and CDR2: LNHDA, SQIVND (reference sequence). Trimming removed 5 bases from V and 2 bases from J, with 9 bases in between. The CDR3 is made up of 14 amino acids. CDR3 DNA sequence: TGTGCCAGTAGTGAGACTAGTAACACCGGGGAGCTGTTTTTT. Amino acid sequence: CASSETSNTGELFF.

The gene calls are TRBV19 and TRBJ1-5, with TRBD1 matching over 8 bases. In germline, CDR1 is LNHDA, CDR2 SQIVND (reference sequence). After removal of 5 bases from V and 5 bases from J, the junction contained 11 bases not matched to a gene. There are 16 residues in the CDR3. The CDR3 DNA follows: TGTGCCAGTAGTCCCCGCAGGGGGCTAGGTTATCAGCCCCAGCATTTT. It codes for CASSPRRGLGYQPQHF.

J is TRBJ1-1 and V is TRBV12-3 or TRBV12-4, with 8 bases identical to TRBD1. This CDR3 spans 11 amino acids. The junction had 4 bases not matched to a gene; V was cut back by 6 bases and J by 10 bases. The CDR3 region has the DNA TGTGCCAGCAGCTTACAGGGGGGAGCTTTCTTT. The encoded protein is CASSLQGGAFF.

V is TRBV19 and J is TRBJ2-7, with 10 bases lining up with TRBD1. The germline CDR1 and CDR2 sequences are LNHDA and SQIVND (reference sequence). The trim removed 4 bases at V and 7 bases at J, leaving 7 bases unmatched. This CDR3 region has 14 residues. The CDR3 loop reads CASSTDRGIREQYF. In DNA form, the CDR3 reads TGTGCCAGTAGTACGGACAGGGGGATAAGGGAGCAGTACTTC.

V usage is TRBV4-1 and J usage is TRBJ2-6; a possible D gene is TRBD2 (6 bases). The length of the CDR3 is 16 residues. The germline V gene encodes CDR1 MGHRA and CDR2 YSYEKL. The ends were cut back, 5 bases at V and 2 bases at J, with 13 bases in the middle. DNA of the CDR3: TGCGCCAGCAGCGGGGGAGGTTACGCTGGGGCCAACGTCCTGACTTTC. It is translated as CASSGGGYAGANVLTF.

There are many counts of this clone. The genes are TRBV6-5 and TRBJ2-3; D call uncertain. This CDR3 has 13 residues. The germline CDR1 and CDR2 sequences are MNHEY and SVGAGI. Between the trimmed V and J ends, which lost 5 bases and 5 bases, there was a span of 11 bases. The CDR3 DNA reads TGTGCCAGCAGTCCAACTAACGAAGATACGCAGTATTTT. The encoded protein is CASSPTNEDTQYF.

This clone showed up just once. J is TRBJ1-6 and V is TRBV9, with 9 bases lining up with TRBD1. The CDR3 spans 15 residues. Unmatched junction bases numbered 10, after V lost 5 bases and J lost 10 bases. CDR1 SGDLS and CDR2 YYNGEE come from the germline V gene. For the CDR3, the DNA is TGTGCCAGCAGTCCAGACGGGGACAGGGACTCACCCCTCCACTTT. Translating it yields CASSPDGDRDSPLHF.